The TCR beta chain described here comes from a study of lymphopenia after photon versus proton radiotherapy. Broader study findings: Survival link was tested only in deceased patients; proton benefit remains a possibility.

Germline V gene sequence: CDR1 SGHTA, CDR2 FQGNSA. The CDR3 is 14 amino acids. The V gene lost 3 bases and the J gene lost 7 bases, with 13 bases spanning the gap. This table comes from immunoSEQ multiplex PCR, and its TCRdb copy is limited to in-frame clones, with some not included. Among 150,000 to 200,000 clones listed, about 85% were seen once. With regard to this clone: Its antigen remains unknown.

The source was peripheral blood, collected from a patient treated with photon-based radiotherapy. The rearrangement uses TRBV7-2 and TRBJ1-5; D perhaps matches TRBD1 (6 bases). This clonotype was sampled from a man aged 45 to 65 with gastric cancer. Here the CDR3 DNA reads TGTGCCAGCAGCTTTTACAGGGAGGAGCAGCCCCAGCATTTT. It codes for CASSFYREEQPQHF.